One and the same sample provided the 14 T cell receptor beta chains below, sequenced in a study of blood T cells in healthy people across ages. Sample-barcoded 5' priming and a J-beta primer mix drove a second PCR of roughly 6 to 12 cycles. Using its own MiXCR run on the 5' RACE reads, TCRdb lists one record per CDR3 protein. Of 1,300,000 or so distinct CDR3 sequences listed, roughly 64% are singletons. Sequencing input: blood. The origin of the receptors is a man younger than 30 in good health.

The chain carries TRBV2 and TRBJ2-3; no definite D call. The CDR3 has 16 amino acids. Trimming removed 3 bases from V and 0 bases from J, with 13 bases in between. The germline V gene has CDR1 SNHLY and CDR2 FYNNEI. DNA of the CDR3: TGTGCCAGCAGTGATTTCGGCAGCGCGAGCACAGATACGCAGTATTTT. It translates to CASSDFGSASTDTQYF.

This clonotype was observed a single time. The CDR3 DNA follows: TGTGCCAGCAGCTTGGTTGCGAACTCCTACAATGAGCAGTTCTTC. Residues: CASSLVANSYNEQFF. The chain links TRBV5-5 to TRBJ2-1; no clear D gene. The CDR3 runs to 15 residues. CDR1 is SGHKS and CDR2 is YYEKEE in the germline V gene (reference sequence). V was pared by 0 bases and J by 0 bases, with 7 bases between.

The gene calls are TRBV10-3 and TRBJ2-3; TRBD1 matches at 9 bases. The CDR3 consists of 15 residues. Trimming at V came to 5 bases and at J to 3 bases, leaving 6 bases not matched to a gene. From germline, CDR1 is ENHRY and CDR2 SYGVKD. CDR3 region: CAISPPGQGTDTQYF. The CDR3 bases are TGTGCCATCAGTCCACCGGGACAGGGTACAGATACGCAGTATTTT.

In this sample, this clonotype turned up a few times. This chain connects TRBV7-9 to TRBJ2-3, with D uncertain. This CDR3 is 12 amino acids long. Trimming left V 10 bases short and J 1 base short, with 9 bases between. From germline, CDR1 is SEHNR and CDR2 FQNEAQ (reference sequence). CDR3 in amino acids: CATKRGTDTQYF. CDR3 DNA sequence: TGTGCCACAAAAAGGGGCACAGATACGCAGTATTTT.

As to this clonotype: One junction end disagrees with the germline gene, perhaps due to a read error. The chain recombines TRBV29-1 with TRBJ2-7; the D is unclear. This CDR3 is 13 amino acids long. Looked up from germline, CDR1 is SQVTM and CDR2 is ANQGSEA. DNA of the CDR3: TGCGGCGTTGGAAGGGCCACCCTTCTCGAGCAGTACTTC. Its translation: CGVGRATLLEQYF.

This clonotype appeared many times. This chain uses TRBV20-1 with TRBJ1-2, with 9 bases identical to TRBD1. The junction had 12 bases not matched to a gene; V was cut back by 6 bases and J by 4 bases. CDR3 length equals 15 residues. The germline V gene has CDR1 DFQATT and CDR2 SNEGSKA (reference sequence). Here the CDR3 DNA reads TGCAGTGCGGTCTACGTCGGGACAGGGTCCTATGGCTACACCTTC. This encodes CSAVYVGTGSYGYTF.

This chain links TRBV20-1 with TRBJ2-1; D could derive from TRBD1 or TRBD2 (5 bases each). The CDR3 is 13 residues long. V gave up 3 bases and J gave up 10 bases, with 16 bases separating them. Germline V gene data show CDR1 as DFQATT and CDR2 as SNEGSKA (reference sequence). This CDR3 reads CSASGGQGREQFF. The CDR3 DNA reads TGCAGTGCTAGTGGTGGGCAGGGACGCGAGCAGTTCTTC.

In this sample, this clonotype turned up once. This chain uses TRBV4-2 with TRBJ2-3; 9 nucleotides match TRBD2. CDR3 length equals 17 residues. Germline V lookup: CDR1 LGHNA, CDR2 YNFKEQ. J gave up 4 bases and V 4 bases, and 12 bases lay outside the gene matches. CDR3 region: CASSPPGRGGVSDTQYF. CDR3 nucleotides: TGTGCCAGCAGCCCCCCCGGGCGGGGGGGCGTATCAGATACGCAGTATTTT.

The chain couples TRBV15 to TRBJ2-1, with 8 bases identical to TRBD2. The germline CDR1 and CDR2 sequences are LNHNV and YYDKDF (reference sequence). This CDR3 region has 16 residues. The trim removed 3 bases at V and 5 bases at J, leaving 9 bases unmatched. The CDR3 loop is CATSSDRTSLNNEQFF. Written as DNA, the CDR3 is TGTGCCACCAGCAGCGACCGGACTAGCCTTAACAATGAGCAGTTCTTC.

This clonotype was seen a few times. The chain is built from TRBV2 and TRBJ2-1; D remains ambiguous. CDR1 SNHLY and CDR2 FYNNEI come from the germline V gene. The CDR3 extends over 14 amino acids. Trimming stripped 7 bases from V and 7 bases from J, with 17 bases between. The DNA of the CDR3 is TGTGCCAGCACGAGTGTTTCAGTTCGAAATGAGCAGTTCTTC. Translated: CASTSVSVRNEQFF.

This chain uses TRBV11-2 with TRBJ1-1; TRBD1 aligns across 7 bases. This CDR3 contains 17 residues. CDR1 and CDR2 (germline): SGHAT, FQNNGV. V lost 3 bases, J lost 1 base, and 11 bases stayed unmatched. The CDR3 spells CASSLERGQEQNTEAFF. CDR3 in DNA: TGTGCCAGCAGCTTGGAGCGCGGACAGGAGCAGAACACTGAAGCTTTCTTT.

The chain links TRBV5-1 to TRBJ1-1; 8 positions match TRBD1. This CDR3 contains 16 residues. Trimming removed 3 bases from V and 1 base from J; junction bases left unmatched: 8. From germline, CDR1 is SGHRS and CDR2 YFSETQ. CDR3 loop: CASSSGQGGTNTEAFF. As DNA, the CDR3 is TGCGCCAGCAGCTCCGGACAGGGAGGAACGAACACTGAAGCTTTCTTT.

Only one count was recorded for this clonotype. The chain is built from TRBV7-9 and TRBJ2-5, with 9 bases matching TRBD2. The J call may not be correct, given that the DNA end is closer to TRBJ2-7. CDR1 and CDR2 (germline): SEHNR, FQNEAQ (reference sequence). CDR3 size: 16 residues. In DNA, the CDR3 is TGTGCCAGCAGCTTAGCGGAGGCGGGAGGGGCCTACGAGCAGTACTTC. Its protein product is CASSLAEAGGAYEQYF.

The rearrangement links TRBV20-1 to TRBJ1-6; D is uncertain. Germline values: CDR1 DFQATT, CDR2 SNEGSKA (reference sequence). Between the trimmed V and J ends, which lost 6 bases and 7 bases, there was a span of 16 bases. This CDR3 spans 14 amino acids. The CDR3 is CSALMGPINSPLHF. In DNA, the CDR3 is TGCAGTGCCCTTATGGGTCCAATAAATTCACCCCTCCACTTT.